This is a list of T cell receptor beta chains from one sample in a study of T cells in Graves' hyperthyroidism and ophthalmopathy. Using its own MiXCR run on the multiplex PCR reads, TCRdb lists one record per CDR3 protein. The sample lists about 540,000 distinct CDR3 sequences, more than 45% seen once, with 8.2% in the top ten. The sequenced sample consisted of peripheral blood or thyroid tissue (not recorded which). These receptors all come from a woman between 18 and 29 years old with Graves' hyperthyroidism. Both conserved end residues are part of each CDR3. The order of the fields is V gene, J gene, D gene, clone size, CDR3 protein, CDR3 DNA. A D gene is named only where the DNA matches it firmly. Expanded clones get a size class; other rows say once, few or many, or leave the size out.

TRBV7-9	TRBJ1-5	-	many	CASSLGGLGNQPQHF	TGTGCCAGTAGCCTGGGGGGGTTAGGCAATCAGCCCCAGCATTTT
TRBV4-1	TRBJ1-4	TRBD1	-	CAWSPGQGNEKLFF	TGTGCCTGGAGTCCTGGACAGGGGAATGAAAAACTGTTTTTT
TRBV2	TRBJ2-2	-	-	CASSYVAHGELFF	TGTGCCAGCAGTTACGTAGCGCACGGGGAGCTGTTTTTT
TRBV15	TRBJ2-6	TRBD1	many	CATSRGAGGVSGANVLTF	TGTGCCACCAGCCGTGGGGCAGGGGGAGTCTCTGGGGCCAACGTCCTGACTTTC
TRBV5-5	TRBJ2-5	-	-	CACSLLRHRGETQYF	TGTGCCTGCAGCTTGCTGAGACACCGAGGGGAGACCCAGTACTTC
TRBV19	TRBJ1-6	-	-	CASSLIARDNSPLHF	TGTGCCAGCAGTTTGATTGCCAGAGATAATTCACCCCTCCACTTT
TRBV19	TRBJ1-1	-	few	CASISFGVAYTEAFF	TGTGCCAGTATTAGCTTCGGAGTCGCCTACACTGAAGCTTTCTTT
TRBV15	TRBJ1-4	-	few	CATSREVGAEKLFF	TGTGCCACCAGCAGAGAAGTAGGGGCTGAAAAACTGTTTTTT
TRBV9	TRBJ1-3	-	-	CASSPRQASGNTIYF	TGTGCCAGCAGCCCCAGGCAGGCGTCTGGAAACACCATATATTTT
TRBV7-2	TRBJ1-6	-	-	CASTRTLSYNSPLHF	TGTGCCAGCACCCGAACTCTCTCCTATAATTCACCCCTCCACTTT
TRBV2	TRBJ1-1	-	-	CASSELDTEAFF	TGTGCCAGCAGTGAGCTAGACACTGAAGCTTTCTTT
TRBV19	TRBJ2-6	-	many	CASSSGTSGANVLTF	TGTGCCAGTAGTTCGGGGACATCTGGGGCCAACGTCCTGACTTTC
TRBV7-2	TRBJ2-2	-	-	CASSYSTSWGGELFF	TGTGCCAGCAGTTACTCGACTAGTTGGGGCGGGGAGCTGTTTTTT
TRBV7-3	TRBJ1-4	-	-	CASSLTGFLGATNEKLFF	TGTGCCAGCAGCTTAACTGGGTTCCTGGGCGCAACTAATGAAAAACTGTTTTTT
TRBV7-9	TRBJ1-3	-	-	CASSPTDVGNTIYF	TGTGCCAGCAGCCCTACAGACGTCGGAAACACCATATATTTT
TRBV20-1	TRBJ1-1	-	few	CSARDFGPNTEAFF	TGCAGTGCTAGAGATTTTGGGCCGAACACTGAAGCTTTCTTT